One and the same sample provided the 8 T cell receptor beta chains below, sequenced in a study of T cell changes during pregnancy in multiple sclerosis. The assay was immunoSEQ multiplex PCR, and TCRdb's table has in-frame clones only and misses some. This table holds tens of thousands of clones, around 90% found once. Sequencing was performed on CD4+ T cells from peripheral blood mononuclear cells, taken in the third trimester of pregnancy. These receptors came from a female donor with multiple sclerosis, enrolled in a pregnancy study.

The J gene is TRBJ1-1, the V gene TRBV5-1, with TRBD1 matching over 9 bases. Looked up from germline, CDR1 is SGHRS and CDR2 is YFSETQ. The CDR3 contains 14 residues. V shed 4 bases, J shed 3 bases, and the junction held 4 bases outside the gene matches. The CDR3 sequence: CASSGTGRDTEAFF. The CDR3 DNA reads TGCGCCAGCAGCGGGACAGGGAGGGACACTGAAGCTTTCTTT. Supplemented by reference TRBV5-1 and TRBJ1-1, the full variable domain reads KAGVTQTPRYLIKTRGQQVTLSCSPISGHRSVSWYQQTPGQGLQFLFEYFSETQRNKGNFPGRFSGRQFSNSRSEMNVSTLELGDSALYLCASSGTGRDTEAFFGQGTRLTVV.

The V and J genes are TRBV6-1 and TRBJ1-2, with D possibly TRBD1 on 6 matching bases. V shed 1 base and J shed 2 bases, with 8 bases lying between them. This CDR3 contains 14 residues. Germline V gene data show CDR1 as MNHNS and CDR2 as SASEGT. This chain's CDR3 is CASSEVGGNYGYTF. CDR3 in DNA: TGTGCCAGCAGTGAAGTTGGGGGCAACTATGGCTACACCTTC.

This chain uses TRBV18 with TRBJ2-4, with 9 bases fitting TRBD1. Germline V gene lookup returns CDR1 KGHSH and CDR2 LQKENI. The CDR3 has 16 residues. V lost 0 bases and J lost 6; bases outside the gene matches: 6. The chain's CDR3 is CASSPPGTGRGNIQYF. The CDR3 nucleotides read TGTGCCAGCTCACCACCCGGGACAGGGAGGGGAAACATTCAGTACTTC.

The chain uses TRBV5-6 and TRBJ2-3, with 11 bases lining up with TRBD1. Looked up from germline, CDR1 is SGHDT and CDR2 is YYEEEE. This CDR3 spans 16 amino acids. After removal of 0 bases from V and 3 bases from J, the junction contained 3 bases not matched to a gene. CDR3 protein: CASSLVGTGGTDTQYF. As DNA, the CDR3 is TGTGCCAGCAGCTTGGTCGGGACAGGGGGTACAGATACGCAGTATTTT.

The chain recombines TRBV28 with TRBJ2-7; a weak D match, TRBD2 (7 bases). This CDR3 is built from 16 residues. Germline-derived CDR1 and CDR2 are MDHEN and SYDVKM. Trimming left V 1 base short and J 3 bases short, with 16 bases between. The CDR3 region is CASSLFTAGHYYEQYF. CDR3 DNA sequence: TGTGCCAGCAGTTTATTTACAGCGGGACACTACTACGAGCAGTACTTC.

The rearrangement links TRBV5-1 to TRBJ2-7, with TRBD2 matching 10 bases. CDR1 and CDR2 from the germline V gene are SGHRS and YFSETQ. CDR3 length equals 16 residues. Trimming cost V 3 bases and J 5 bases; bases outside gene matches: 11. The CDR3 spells CASSWGSGRSSNEQYF. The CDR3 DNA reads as TGCGCCAGCAGCTGGGGTAGCGGGAGGAGCTCGAACGAGCAGTACTTC.

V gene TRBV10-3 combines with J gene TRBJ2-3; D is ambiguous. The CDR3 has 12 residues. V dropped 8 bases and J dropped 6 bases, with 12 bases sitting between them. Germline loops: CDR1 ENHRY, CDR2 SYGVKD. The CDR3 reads CAIAVESDTQYF. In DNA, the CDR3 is TGTGCCATCGCCGTAGAGTCGGATACGCAGTATTTT.

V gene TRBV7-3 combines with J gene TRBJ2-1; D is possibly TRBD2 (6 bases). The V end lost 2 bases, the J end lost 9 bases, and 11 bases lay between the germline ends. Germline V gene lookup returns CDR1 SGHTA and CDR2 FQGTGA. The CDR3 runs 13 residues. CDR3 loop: CASSLVAVAEQFF. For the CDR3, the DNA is TGTGCCAGCAGCTTAGTAGCGGTGGCTGAGCAGTTCTTC.